By its share, the clone carrying this T cell receptor (beta chain) is medium-sized. Its cognate antigen is unknown. This same CDR3 is encoded by further DNA sequences in the sample. V shed 4 bases, J shed 3 bases, and the junction held 5 bases outside the gene matches. Germline V gene data show CDR1 as SGHNT and CDR2 as YYREEE (reference sequence). The CDR3 contains 14 residues. Clones were sequenced by immunoSEQ multiplex PCR, and TCRdb holds only the in-frame ones, with some missing. The sample holds about 5,400 clones, around 68% seen once. This record comes from a study of T cell repertoires in ileal Crohn's disease. Study overall: Postoperative therapy was given to about half: some eleven thiopurines, 18 anti-TNF agents. M6 samples are neoterminal ileum biopsies from postoperative colonoscopy. Overall study findings and caveats: The median delay to postoperative endoscopy was around 6.4 months.

The time point was: neoterminal ileum biopsy at postoperative endoscopy, about 6 months after surgery. This receptor was taken from an adult with Crohn's disease. The sequenced sample was ileal tissue. The chain couples TRBV5-4 to TRBJ2-3, with 7 bases lining up with TRBD2. The CDR3 sequence is CASSPGLGTDTQYF. The CDR3 region has the DNA TGTGCCAGCAGCCCCGGACTAGGGACAGATACGCAGTATTTT.